This TCR beta chain appears in the sequencing data of a study of shared clonotypes between healthy human individuals (TCRdb year 2020). Study-wide context: The cohort comprised a couple of women and three men aged 18 to 49 years. For each donor, three plates each were used for CD4 naive and CD4 memory, two plates were used for CD8 naive, and one plate was used for CD8 memory. Blood TCR repertoires of five healthy adults were deeply sequenced to estimate repertoire size and the extent of clonotype sharing between individuals. To increase sequencing depth and limit assay-specific biases, TCR repertoire library preparation and sequencing were carried out by different laboratories using diverse techniques. Leukapheresis yielded between about 0.85 and 10 billion PBMCs per donor.

The germline V gene (reference sequence) sets CDR1 to MNHEY and CDR2 to SMNVEV. Trimming removed 5 bases from V and 6 bases from J; the gene matches leave 13 bases unexplained. From cysteine to phenylalanine, the CDR3 is 15 amino acids long. The retained sequence is limited to the CDR3, 45 bases, with the frame set at the first base. TCR CDR3 regions were amplified from genomic DNA by multiplex PCR using the deep immunoSEQ assay. Extracted genomic DNA from each cell subset was spread evenly across all wells of several immunoSEQ 96-well plates, with each plate serving as a replicate. For sorted subsets, each replicate PCR was loaded with approximately 0.2 ug genomic DNA, equivalent to 30,000 or so T cell genomes. Purified libraries were quantified with a Qubit 3.0 fluorometer, sized on a Bioanalyzer 2100, and re-quantified with the KAPA Library Quantification kit. A separate single-read 150-cycle Illumina NextSeq 550 flow cell was used to sequence each immunoSEQ 96-well plate. In the paper's pipeline: Because only junctional sequences without quality scores were contained in the immunoSEQ output, filtering matching that applied to full-length reads could not be performed. Sequences were annotated with PyIR, a Python wrapper for IgBLAST v1.9, using IMGT germline references to assign V/J genes and CDR3. Reads were removed for weak V/J assignments (E-value above 1e-6), missing CDR3, stop codons, out-of-frame junctions, or ambiguous translated residues. A V3J clonotype was defined by an identical inferred V gene, J gene, and CDR3 amino acid sequence. To compute the percentage overlap between repertoires, the number of shared unique clonotypes was divided by the size of the smaller repertoire. Richness of each repertoire was evaluated using RTK rarefaction, the Chao1 estimator, and Recon v2.1 estimates of unobserved clonotypes. OLGA was used to compute generation probabilities for all TCRbeta clonotypes that the gDNA method yielded from a handful of donors. Held by TCRdb, this immuneACCESS table contains in-frame sequences only and omits some clones. Under half of the omission traces to an unresolved V gene where checked; the cause of the rest is unknown. V, J and clone size are those of that table, while D and trimming were read from the DNA. The sample table lists roughly 890,000 clones, 85% to 95% of them with a count of one. The ten largest clonotypes hold about 25% of the sample.

Points on this clone: Its antigen target is currently unknown. One base away there is no much larger clone; base qualities are not given.

CD8 naive samples were CD45RO-negative cells positively selected for CCR7, giving a CD45RA+CCR7+ population that excluded TemRA cells. The donors were healthy, HIV-negative adults who had no recently reported acute infections or vaccinations. All donors were Caucasian adults living in Nashville, Tennessee, USA. Blood was collected by leukapheresis, and PBMCs were isolated by Ficoll-Histopaque density gradient centrifugation and then cryopreserved in liquid nitrogen vapor phase. Purity and quantity of every magnetically sorted T cell population were checked by analytical flow cytometry. From each sorted fraction, genomic DNA was isolated and quantified by UV absorbance on a Nanodrop 2000c. Broad study findings and their caveats: Across a handful of donors, around 5.4% of naive CD4, 3% to 3.5% of naive CD8, around 2.5% of memory CD4, and 0.4% of memory CD8 clonotypes were shared. Naive subsets generally had larger estimated clonotype richness than memory subsets. Pairwise subsampling indicated that sequencing depth was expected to affect the degree of clonotype sharing among donors. The genetic and exposure-history diversity represented was limited by the small number of donors. Higher generation probabilities were observed for clonotypes shared by all four sorted-subset donors than for non-shared clonotypes. Sampling was limited to blood, and TCR repertoires in tissue likely differ from TCR repertoires in blood. Incomplete sequencing was indicated by rarefaction of sorted-subset datasets, despite the large sequencing depth.

The sequenced sample consisted of naive CD8+ T cells sorted from blood. The meaning of the sample's cell subset or site label: CD45RA+CCR7+. The sequence derives from a man under 40 in good health. The rearranged segments are TRBV27 and TRBJ2-7; 7 middle bases align to TRBD2. The sequenced DNA: TGTGCCAGCAGTGCCATCTGGGCGGGAGAGGGCGAGCAGTACTTC. Its protein product is CASSAIWAGEGEQYF.